This T cell receptor (beta chain) originates from a study of CD8+ T cells in alopecia areata. Study-level information: Each of the treated patients was given oral tofacitinib, 5 to 10 mg twice daily, for moderate-to-severe alopecia areata. Study results and limitations: Just one nonresponder means the tie between baseline CD8+ expansion and response stays uncertain.

Extraction and reverse transcription of RNA yielded cDNA as the sequencing template. This table comes from immunoSEQ multiplex PCR, and its TCRdb copy is limited to in-frame clones, with some not included. This sample has roughly 70,000 clones, with 29% found just once. This clone was seen a handful of times. The antigen remains unidentified. Germline CDR1 SGHAT, CDR2 FQNNGV. Trimming removed 4 bases from V and 5 bases from J, with 14 bases in between. This CDR3 region has 14 residues. Treatment given: oral pan-JAK inhibitor, 5-10 mg twice daily. From alopecia areata patients, lesional scalp punch biopsies and peripheral blood were collected.

This TCR came from a human donor with alopecia areata. The rearrangement links TRBV11-2 to TRBJ1-2, with D possibly being TRBD1 (5 bases). Sequenced material: CD8+ T cells sorted from blood, taken at week 4, from a patient treated with tofacitinib. This CDR3 is CASSSKGRDYGYTF. The CDR3 DNA reads TGTGCCAGCAGCTCCAAGGGGCGGGATTATGGCTACACCTTC.